The sequence of this TCR beta chain was determined in a study of human T cells and chemical hapten exposure. On the study more broadly: Throughout the approximately 26-week study, diphenylcyclopropenone was applied weekly to the patients' scalps.

Study results and limitations: TCRs exceeding a frequency of 1 in 1000 stayed unchanged under DPC sensitization. The count of PT1 expanded TCRs correlated positively with patch test score.

With respect to this clonotype: Its antigen is currently unknown.

Library construction involved attaching unique molecular identifiers to individual cDNA molecules, which allowed quantitative, reproducible TCR counting. TCRdb ran MiXCR on the RACE reads and lists one entry per CDR3 protein. The sample has 45,000 to 60,000 distinct CDR3 sequences, about 9% seen once; the top ten hold 14% to 15%. Documented time point: pre-sensitization, week 0. The treatment denotes: therapeutic diphenylcyclopropenone sensitization with weekly scalp DPC. CDR3 length equals 11 residues. V was cut by 6 bases and J by 2 bases, with 2 bases left in between. Germline values: CDR1 MDHEN, CDR2 SYDVKM.

The origin of this receptor is a woman aged 40 to 50 with alopecia areata. Some clones in this sample may be carry-over from other donors' samples. The starting material was whole blood, obtained in connection with sensitization to the hapten diphenylcyclopropenone (DPC). The rearrangement uses TRBV28 and TRBJ1-3, with D hard to call. CDR3 bases: TGTGCCAGCAGAGCTGGAAACACCATATATTTT. This gives the protein CASRAGNTIYF.